This record concerns one T cell receptor (beta chain) sequence. No antigen is known for it. This entry is derived from a study of T-cell memory formation after mild COVID-19. Study outcomes and limitations: Confirmation of SARS-CoV-2 specificity was lacking for second-wave clones peaking day 37. Later expanders leaned CD4+, whereas day 15 to 85 contracting clones were balanced CD4/CD8. The study found contracting CD4+ clones mainly in CM and EM and contracting CD8+ clones in EMRA.

The CDR3 extends over 15 amino acids. CDR1 is MGHDK, CDR2 SYGVNS, per germline. Deletions cut 3 bases from V and 4 bases from J, with 13 bases between. TCR alpha and TCR beta cDNA libraries with sample barcodes and UMIs came from 5'RACE using constant-segment primers. One entry per CDR3 protein results from TCRdb running MiXCR on the 5' RACE reads. The repertoire has 150,000 or so distinct CDR3 sequences, more than 12% of them found once; the top ten carry 13% to 15%. The sequenced material came from PBMCs or a T cell subset sorted from them (not recorded which). This TCR was sampled from an adult woman who had mild COVID-19 (a few samples of this study predate the infection). Cell type and time point are not known. This chain joins TRBV25-1 and TRBJ1-3; D is perhaps TRBD1 (6 bases). The CDR3 region has the DNA TGTGCCAGCAGTGACTGGACAGTTACCGGAAACACCATATATTTT. It specifies CASSDWTVTGNTIYF.